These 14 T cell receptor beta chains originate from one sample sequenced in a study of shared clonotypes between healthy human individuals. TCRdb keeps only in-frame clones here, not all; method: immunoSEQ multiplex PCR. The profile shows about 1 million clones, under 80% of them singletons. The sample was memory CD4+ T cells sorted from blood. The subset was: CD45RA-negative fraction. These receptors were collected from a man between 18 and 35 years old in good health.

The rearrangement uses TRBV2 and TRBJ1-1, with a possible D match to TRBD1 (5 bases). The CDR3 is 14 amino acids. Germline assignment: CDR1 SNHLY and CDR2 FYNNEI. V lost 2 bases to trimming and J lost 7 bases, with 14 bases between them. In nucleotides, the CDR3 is TGTGCCAGCAGTGAAATCTCCAGGGATGGTGAAGCTTTCTTT. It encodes CASSEISRDGEAFF.

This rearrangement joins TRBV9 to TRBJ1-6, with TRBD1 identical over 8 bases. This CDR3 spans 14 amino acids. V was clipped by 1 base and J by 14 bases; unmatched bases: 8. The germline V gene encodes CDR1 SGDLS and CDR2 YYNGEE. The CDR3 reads CASSVTYRGAALHF. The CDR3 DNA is TGTGCCAGCAGCGTAACCTACAGGGGGGCGGCCCTCCACTTT.

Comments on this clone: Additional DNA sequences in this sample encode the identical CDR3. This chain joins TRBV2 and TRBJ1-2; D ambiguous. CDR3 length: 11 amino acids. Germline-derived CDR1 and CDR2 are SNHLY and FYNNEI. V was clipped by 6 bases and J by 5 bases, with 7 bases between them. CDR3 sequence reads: CASSDDYGYTF. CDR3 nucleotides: TGTGCCAGCAGCGACGATTATGGCTACACCTTC.

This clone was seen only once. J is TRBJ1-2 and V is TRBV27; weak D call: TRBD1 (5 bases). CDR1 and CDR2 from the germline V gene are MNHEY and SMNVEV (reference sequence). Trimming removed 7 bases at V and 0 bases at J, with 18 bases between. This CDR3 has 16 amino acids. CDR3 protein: CASTNTGQGANYGYTF. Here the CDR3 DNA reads TGTGCCAGCACCAATACGGGGCAGGGAGCTAACTATGGCTACACCTTC.

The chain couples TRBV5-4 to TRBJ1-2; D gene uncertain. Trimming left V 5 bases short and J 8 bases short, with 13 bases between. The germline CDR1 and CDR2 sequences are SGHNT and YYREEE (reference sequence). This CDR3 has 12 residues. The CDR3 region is CASRSNSVGYTF. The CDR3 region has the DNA TGTGCCAGCAGATCCAATTCGGTGGGCTACACCTTC. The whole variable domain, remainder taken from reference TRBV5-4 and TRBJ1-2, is ETGVTQSPTHLIKTRGQQVTLRCSSQSGHNTVSWYQQALGQGPQFIFQYYREEENGRGNFPPRFSGLQFPNYSSELNVNALELDDSALYLCASRSNSVGYTFGSGTRLTVV.

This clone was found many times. In nucleotides, the CDR3 is TGTGCCTGGAGTGGTGACATTGGTGGCGGCTACACCTTC. Translated, it gives CAWSGDIGGGYTF. The V and J genes are TRBV30 and TRBJ1-2; D not certain. Germline V CDR1 and CDR2: GTSNPN, SVGIG (reference sequence). CDR3 size: 13 residues. V gave up 1 base and J gave up 8 bases, with 14 bases separating them. The full variable domain, its missing parts supplied by reference TRBV30 and TRBJ1-2, is SQTIHQWPATLVQPVGSPLSLECTVEGTSNPNLYWYRQAAGRGLQLLFYSVGIGQISSEVPQNLSASRPQDRQFILSSKKLLLSDSGFYLCAWSGDIGGGYTFGSGTRLTVV.

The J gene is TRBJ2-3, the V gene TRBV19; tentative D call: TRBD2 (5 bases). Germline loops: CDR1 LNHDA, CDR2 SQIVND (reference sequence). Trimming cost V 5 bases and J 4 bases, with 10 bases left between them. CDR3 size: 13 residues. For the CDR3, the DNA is TGTGCCAGTAGTGCAACTAGGTCAGATACGCAGTATTTT. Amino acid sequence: CASSATRSDTQYF. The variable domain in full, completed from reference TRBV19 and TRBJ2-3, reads DGGITQSPKYLFRKEGQNVTLSCEQNLNHDAMYWYRQDPGQGLRLIYYSQIVNDFQKGDIAEGYSVSREKKESFPLTVTSAQKNPTAFYLCASSATRSDTQYFGPGTRLTVL.

CDR3 sequence (DNA): TGTGCCAGCACCCAACAAGGGACTAGCGGGAGAGGTGAGCAGTTCTTC. As protein: CASTQQGTSGRGEQFF. The genes are TRBV27 and TRBJ2-1; 14 bases are shared with TRBD2. The V gene end was trimmed by 7 bases and the J gene end by 9 bases; junction bases not matched to a gene: 11. This CDR3 comprises 16 residues. Germline CDR1 is MNHEY and CDR2 is SMNVEV (reference sequence).

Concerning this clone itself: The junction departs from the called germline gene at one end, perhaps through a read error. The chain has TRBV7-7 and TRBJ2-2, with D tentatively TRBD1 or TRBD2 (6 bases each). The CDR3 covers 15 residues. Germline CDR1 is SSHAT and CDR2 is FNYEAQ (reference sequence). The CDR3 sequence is CASSLVSGEAGELFF. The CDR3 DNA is TGTGCTAGCAGCTTAGTCTCAGGGGAGGCCGGGGAGCTGTTTTTT.

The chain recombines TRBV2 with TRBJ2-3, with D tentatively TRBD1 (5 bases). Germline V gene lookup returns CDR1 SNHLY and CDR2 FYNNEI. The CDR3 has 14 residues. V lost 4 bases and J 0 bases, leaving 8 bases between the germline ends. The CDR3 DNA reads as TGTGCCAGCAGTGGACAGCAAAGCACAGATACGCAGTATTTT. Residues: CASSGQQSTDTQYF.

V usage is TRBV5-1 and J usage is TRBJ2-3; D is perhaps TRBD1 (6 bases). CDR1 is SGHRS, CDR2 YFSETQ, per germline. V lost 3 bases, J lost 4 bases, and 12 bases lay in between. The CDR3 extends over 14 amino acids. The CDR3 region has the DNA TGCGCCAGCAGCTGGGGCAGGGGCCCAGATACGCAGTATTTT. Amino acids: CASSWGRGPDTQYF. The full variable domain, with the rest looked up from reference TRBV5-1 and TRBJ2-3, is KAGVTQTPRYLIKTRGQQVTLSCSPISGHRSVSWYQQTPGQGLQFLFEYFSETQRNKGNFPGRFSGRQFSNSRSEMNVSTLELGDSALYLCASSWGRGPDTQYFGPGTRLTVL.

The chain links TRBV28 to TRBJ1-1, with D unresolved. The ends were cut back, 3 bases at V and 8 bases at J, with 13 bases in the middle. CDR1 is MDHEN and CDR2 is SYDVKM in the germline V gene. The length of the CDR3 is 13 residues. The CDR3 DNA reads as TGTGCCAGCAGTTTCCGCACCCGCTACGAAGCTTTCTTT. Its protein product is CASSFRTRYEAFF.

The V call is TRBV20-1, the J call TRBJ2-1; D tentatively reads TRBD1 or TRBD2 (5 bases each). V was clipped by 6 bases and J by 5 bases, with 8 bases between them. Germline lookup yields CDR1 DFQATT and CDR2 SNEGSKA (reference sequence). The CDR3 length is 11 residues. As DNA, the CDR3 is TGCAGTGCCGGGACCGACAATGAGCAGTTCTTC. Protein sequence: CSAGTDNEQFF.

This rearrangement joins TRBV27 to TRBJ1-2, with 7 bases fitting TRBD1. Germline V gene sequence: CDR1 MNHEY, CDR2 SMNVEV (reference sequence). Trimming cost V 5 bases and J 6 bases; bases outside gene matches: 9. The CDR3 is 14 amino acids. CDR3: CASSPSTGVNGYTF. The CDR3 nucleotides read TGTGCCAGCAGTCCTTCTACAGGGGTTAATGGCTACACCTTC.